A single sample is the source of the 17 T cell receptor beta chains below, sequenced in a study of blood T cell repertoires in COVID-19. Some clones are missing from TCRdb's copy, which holds only in-frame ones; the method was immunoSEQ multiplex PCR. The profile shows more than 250,000 clones, about 89% of them singletons. Sequenced sample: PBMCs or T cells enriched from blood (not recorded which). The receptors shown here come from a woman aged 18 to 35 who had recovered from COVID-19.

This clone has just a few counts. The rearrangement joins TRBV5-1 to TRBJ1-6; 8 bases are shared with TRBD1. In germline, CDR1 is SGHRS, CDR2 YFSETQ. J gave up 7 bases and V 0 bases, and 6 bases lay outside the gene matches. The CDR3 spans 16 residues. The chain's CDR3 is CASSLDPGQGNSPLHF. The CDR3 DNA follows: TGCGCCAGCAGCTTGGACCCCGGACAGGGCAATTCACCCCTCCACTTT.

The V and J genes are TRBV7-3 and TRBJ2-1, with 12 positions matching TRBD2. The V and J ends lost 2 bases and 10 bases, in that order; junction bases with no gene match: 9. Germline V lookup: CDR1 SGHTA, CDR2 FQGTGA. The CDR3 consists of 16 residues. The CDR3 DNA is TGTGCCAGCAGCTTAGGGTCTGGACTAGCGGGATACGAGCAGTTCTTC. It is translated as CASSLGSGLAGYEQFF.

The J gene is TRBJ1-2, the V gene TRBV15; maybe TRBD1 (6 bases). This CDR3 has 15 residues. V lost 3 bases, J lost 4 bases, and 15 bases lay in between. Germline assignment: CDR1 LNHNV and CDR2 YYDKDF (reference sequence). The CDR3 bases are TGTGCCACCAGCAGCAAGAGTACAGGGCTCTATGGCTACACCTTC. Its translation: CATSSKSTGLYGYTF.

V usage is TRBV19 and J usage is TRBJ2-3; 13 bases agree with TRBD2. V lost 7 bases, J lost 6 bases, and 4 bases stayed unmatched. There are 14 residues in the CDR3. Germline V gene lookup returns CDR1 LNHDA and CDR2 SQIVND (reference sequence). The CDR3 is CASTGTSGMDTQYF. The CDR3 bases are TGTGCCAGTACAGGGACTAGCGGGATGGATACGCAGTATTTT.

The chain joins TRBV3-1 (or the pseudogene TRBV3-2) to TRBJ2-6; 7 bases agree with TRBD1. The CDR3 spans 18 residues. Germline CDR1 reads LGHDT; CDR2 reads YNNKEL (reference sequence). After removal of 4 bases from V and 0 bases from J, the junction contained 9 bases not matched to a gene. CDR3 coding DNA: TGTGCCAGCAGCCCGTTTCGACAGGGCGGCTCTGGGGCCAACGTCCTGACTTTC. Amino acid sequence: CASSPFRQGGSGANVLTF.

This chain connects TRBV4-1 to TRBJ2-7, with D perhaps matching TRBD1 (6 bases). V lost 1 base and J lost 4, with 17 bases in between. Looked up from germline, CDR1 is MGHRA and CDR2 is YSYEKL. The CDR3 sequence is 16 residues long. CDR3 bases: TGCGCCAGCAGCCAAGCCCTGCGGACAGTGGCGTACGAGCAGTACTTC. It translates to CASSQALRTVAYEQYF.

The V and J genes are TRBV19 and TRBJ1-4, with a possible D match to TRBD1 (6 bases). The CDR3 is 18 residues long. The V and J ends lost 5 bases and 3 bases respectively, with 22 bases between them. CDR1 and CDR2 (germline): LNHDA, SQIVND (reference sequence). The CDR3 protein is CASSPGHRELTANEKLFF. The CDR3 coding sequence is TGTGCCAGTAGTCCGGGACACAGGGAACTTACGGCTAATGAAAAACTGTTTTTT.

In DNA, the CDR3 is TGTGCCAGCAGCTTTGGTGTGACGGGAGTGGAGCAGTACTTC. Its translation is CASSFGVTGVEQYF. J is TRBJ2-7 and V is TRBV7-2; D may be TRBD2 (6 bases). Germline V CDR1 and CDR2: SGHTA, FQGNSA. The CDR3 is 14 amino acids. The V and J ends lost 3 bases and 7 bases respectively, with 16 bases between them.

The CDR3 region has the DNA TGTGCCAGCAGTTACTCGGTGGCAGTGAACACTGAAGCTTTCTTT. Residues: CASSYSVAVNTEAFF. The J gene is TRBJ1-1, the V gene TRBV6-2 or TRBV6-3; D is uncertain. This CDR3 contains 15 residues. V was clipped by 0 bases and J by 0 bases, with 8 bases between them. In germline, CDR1 is MNHEY, CDR2 SVGEGT.

The chain joins TRBV19 to TRBJ2-1, with 7 nucleotides matching TRBD1. Trimming cost V 5 bases and J 7 bases; bases outside gene matches: 5. The CDR3 covers 13 residues. Germline lookup yields CDR1 LNHDA and CDR2 SQIVND (reference sequence). Here the CDR3 reads CASSQDRENEQFF. CDR3 DNA: TGTGCCAGTAGTCAAGACAGGGAAAATGAGCAGTTCTTC.

The J gene is TRBJ1-2, the V gene TRBV12-3 or TRBV12-4; D ambiguous. The CDR3 is made up of 13 amino acids. V was trimmed by 2 bases and J by 0 bases, leaving 4 bases between them. In DNA, the CDR3 is TGTGCCAGCAGTTTACAGGCTAACTATGGCTACACCTTC. Translated: CASSLQANYGYTF.

The genes are TRBV4-3 and TRBJ1-5; TRBD1 matches at 9 bases. The CDR3 loop spans 14 amino acids. V was pared by 2 bases and J by 6 bases, with 2 bases of the junction left unmatched. The V gene's germline CDR1 is LGHNA and CDR2 YSLEER. The CDR3 nucleotides are TGCGCCAGCAGCCAATGGACAGGGGCTCAGCCCCAGCATTTT. Translated: CASSQWTGAQPQHF.

J is TRBJ1-4 and V is TRBV5-4; 8 positions agree with TRBD1. CDR3 length: 15 residues. Losses at the gene ends were 1 base for V and 10 bases for J; bases not matched to a gene: 9. Germline V gene sequence: CDR1 SGHNT, CDR2 YYREEE (reference sequence). The chain's CDR3 is CASSLSQGAPGKLFF. As DNA, the CDR3 is TGTGCCAGCAGCTTGAGTCAGGGGGCGCCGGGAAAACTGTTTTTT.

V and J are TRBV28 and TRBJ2-5; TRBD1 agrees at 11 bases. Germline V lookup: CDR1 MDHEN, CDR2 SYDVKM. The CDR3 is 16 residues long. The junction had 8 bases not matched to a gene; V was cut back by 4 bases and J by 4 bases. The CDR3 is CASSSPGQGGLETQYF. CDR3 nucleotides: TGTGCCAGCAGTTCCCCGGGACAGGGGGGATTAGAGACCCAGTACTTC.

The rearrangement uses TRBV7-8 and TRBJ2-3; 8 bases agree with TRBD2. Germline CDR1 is SGHVS and CDR2 is FQNEAQ. The CDR3 extends over 15 amino acids. Trimming cost V 5 bases and J 4 bases; bases outside gene matches: 8. The CDR3 nucleotides are TGTGCCAGCAGCCCCCAATGGACTAGCTCAGATACGCAGTATTTT. Translating it yields CASSPQWTSSDTQYF.

This clone appeared a single time. The V gene is TRBV15, the J gene TRBJ1-5; D call uncertain. In germline, CDR1 is LNHNV, CDR2 YYDKDF (reference sequence). Trimming removed 1 base from V and 9 bases from J, with 13 bases in between. This CDR3 is built from 14 residues. This CDR3 is CATSRVRDTGPQHF. The CDR3 DNA follows: TGTGCCACCAGCAGAGTGAGGGATACTGGGCCCCAGCATTTT.

The gene calls are TRBV2 and TRBJ1-2; D perhaps matches TRBD1 (6 bases). Germline CDR1 SNHLY, CDR2 FYNNEI. The V end lost 8 bases, the J end lost 4 bases, and 14 bases lay between the germline ends. The CDR3 runs to 13 residues. The CDR3 here is CASQSGHFYGYTF. In nucleotides, the CDR3 is TGTGCCAGCCAATCGGGACACTTCTATGGCTACACCTTC.